Below are 28 T cell receptor beta chains sequenced from a single sample in a study of blood T cells in healthy people across ages. Using a J-beta primer mix together with a sample-barcoded 5' primer, a second PCR was run for about 6 to 12 cycles. TCRdb passed the 5' RACE reads through MiXCR, listing each CDR3 protein once. Found here are about 640,000 distinct CDR3 sequences, roughly 58% of them singletons; the top ten hold 30% to 40%. Sample: blood. All receptors derive from a man between 60 and 75 years old in good health.

A word on this clonotype: This clone may be a read error of a much larger clone one base away. The chain combines TRBV10-3 with TRBJ2-5, with TRBD2 identical over 10 bases. The J segment lost 5 bases and the V segment lost 10 bases, leaving 7 bases of the junction unmatched. The CDR3 totals 13 residues. Germline assignment: CDR1 ENHRY and CDR2 SYGVKD. The CDR3 DNA reads TGTGCCACGGAAGCGGGGGGGCAGGAGACCCAGTACTTC. This sequence encodes CATEAGGQETQYF.

This chain connects TRBV25-1 to TRBJ2-7; D might be TRBD2 (6 bases). The tail of the sequence fits TRBJ2-5 better, so the J call may be wrong. The CDR3 covers 14 residues. Per germline, CDR1 MGHDK and CDR2 SYGVNS. CDR3 amino acids: CASRVSVGGMTQYF. As DNA, the CDR3 is TGTGCCAGCCGTGTTAGCGTCGGGGGAATGACCCAGTACTTC.

V is TRBV27 and J is TRBJ2-1, with D perhaps TRBD1 (6 bases). Trimming took off 2 bases at V and 10 bases at J, with 18 bases between the two ends. CDR3 length: 15 amino acids. The germline V gene encodes CDR1 MNHEY and CDR2 SMNVEV (reference sequence). Here the CDR3 DNA reads TGTGCCAGCAGTTTACTAGGACAGTTGTCGGAGGAGCAGTTCTTC. This codes for CASSLLGQLSEEQFF.

This clonotype was found many times. In DNA form, the CDR3 reads TGCAGCGTTCGGCGGGGTATTGGGACAGATACGCAGTATTTT. Its protein product is CSVRRGIGTDTQYF. This chain uses TRBV29-1 with TRBJ2-3, with D maybe TRBD2 (6 bases). The CDR3 contains 14 residues. Trimming took 5 bases from V and 3 from J, leaving 15 bases between them. The germline V gene has CDR1 SQVTM and CDR2 ANQGSEA.

CDR3 nucleotide sequence: TGTGCCACCGACGGGACATTTTCCACAGATACGCAGTATTTT. It translates to CATDGTFSTDTQYF. The chain has TRBV24-1 and TRBJ2-3; weak D call: TRBD1 (6 bases). The CDR3 sequence is 14 residues long. Germline-derived CDR1 and CDR2 are KGHDR and SFDVKD. With 9 bases removed from V and 2 bases from J, the gap between germline ends came to 14 bases.

The chain is built from TRBV6-2 or TRBV6-3 and TRBJ2-1; possibly TRBD1 for D (6 bases). V lost 4 bases to trimming and J lost 5 bases, with 12 bases between them. CDR3 length equals 14 residues. CDR1 is MNHEY, CDR2 SVGEGT, per germline. The CDR3 reads CASSFGNRDNEQFF. In DNA, the CDR3 is TGTGCCAGCAGTTTCGGGAACAGGGACAATGAGCAGTTCTTC.

This chain joins TRBV2 and TRBJ2-3; perhaps TRBD1 as D (5 bases). V lost 0 bases and J 2 bases, leaving 6 bases between the germline ends. Germline V gene sequence: CDR1 SNHLY, CDR2 FYNNEI. The CDR3 consists of 14 residues. CDR3 in amino acids: CASSEAGVTDTQYF. Written as DNA, the CDR3 is TGTGCCAGCAGTGAAGCAGGGGTCACAGATACGCAGTATTTT. The entire variable domain, with the rest obtained from reference TRBV2 and TRBJ2-3, is as follows: EPEVTQTPSHQVTQMGQEVILRCVPISNHLYFYWYRQILGQKVEFLVSFYNNEISEKSEIFDDQFSVERPDGSNFTLKIRSTKLEDSAMYFCASSEAGVTDTQYFGPGTRLTVL.

This clonotype was seen a single time. The rearrangement joins TRBV2 to TRBJ2-3; unclear D gene. The CDR3 covers 13 residues. V was cut by 7 bases and J by 0 bases, with 8 bases left in between. Germline V gene sequence: CDR1 SNHLY, CDR2 FYNNEI. The CDR3 is CASKVASTDTQYF. In DNA form, the CDR3 reads TGTGCCAGCAAGGTTGCAAGCACAGATACGCAGTATTTT.

J is TRBJ2-1 and V is TRBV7-9; no reliable D call. The germline V and J ends were trimmed by 1 base and 13 bases, with 17 bases remaining between them. CDR1 and CDR2 (germline): SEHNR, FQNEAQ (reference sequence). CDR3 length: 14 residues. Here the CDR3 reads CASSLVPEQETQFF. DNA for the CDR3: TGTGCCAGCAGCTTAGTCCCCGAGCAAGAGACCCAGTTCTTC.

The chain links TRBV12-3 or TRBV12-4 to TRBJ2-1; 8 nucleotides line up with TRBD2. This CDR3 has 15 amino acids. The junction had 8 bases not matched to a gene; V was cut back by 2 bases and J by 8 bases. The DNA for the CDR3 is TGTGCCAGCAGTTTACCGGGGGGGCCGAGCGATGAGCAGTTCTTC. Translating it yields CASSLPGGPSDEQFF.

This clonotype was seen only a few times. An end of the junction does not agree with germline; a read error may underlie this. As DNA, the CDR3 is TGTGCCAGTAGCCATTTCTTTGGGAAAAGGGAAGAGACCCAGTACTTC. Translated, it gives CASSHFFGKREETQYF. The chain has TRBV3-1 and TRBJ2-5; D is uncertain. The CDR3 is 16 residues long. Germline V gene sequence: CDR1 LGHDT, CDR2 YNNKEL (reference sequence).

The CDR3 DNA is TGTGCCAGCAGCTTGGGGACAGCTCGGAATCAGCCCCAGCATTTT. It is translated as CASSLGTARNQPQHF. The chain joins TRBV11-3 to TRBJ1-5, with 7 bases identical to TRBD1. The germline V gene encodes CDR1 SGHNT and CDR2 YENEEA. Trimming at V came to 3 bases and at J to 4 bases, leaving 6 bases not matched to a gene. The CDR3 is 15 amino acids.

This clonotype was seen only a few times. The chain uses TRBV18 and TRBJ2-7, with D possibly matching TRBD2 (5 bases). The germline V gene encodes CDR1 KGHSH and CDR2 LQKENI. This CDR3 has 15 residues. V was pared by 6 bases and J by 6 bases, with 21 bases between. The CDR3 coding sequence is TGTGCCAGCTCGCCCCTCCCGGGGTCAGCCGGCGAGCAGTACTTC. Translating it yields CASSPLPGSAGEQYF. Drawing the rest from reference TRBV18 and TRBJ2-7, the complete variable domain is NAGVMQNPRHLVRRRGQEARLRCSPMKGHSHVYWYRQLPEEGLKFMVYLQKENIIDESGMPKERFSAEFPKEGPSILRIQQVVRGDSAAYFCASSPLPGSAGEQYFGPGTRLTVT.

The chain employs TRBV5-6 and TRBJ2-1; D not certain. There are 15 residues in the CDR3. CDR1 SGHDT and CDR2 YYEEEE come from the germline V gene. Deletions cut 0 bases from V and 0 bases from J, with 7 bases between. The CDR3 loop reads CASSLGSASYNEQFF. CDR3 nucleotide sequence: TGTGCCAGCAGCTTGGGTTCAGCCTCCTACAATGAGCAGTTCTTC.

J is TRBJ2-3 and V is TRBV29-1, with D possibly matching TRBD1 (5 bases). V gave up 7 bases and J gave up 6 bases, with 8 bases separating them. This CDR3 is built from 10 residues. Germline CDR1 reads SQVTM; CDR2 reads ANQGSEA. The CDR3 region has the DNA TGCAGCGGCGCAGGGGATACGCAGTATTTT. Translated, it gives CSGAGDTQYF.

The rearrangement links TRBV12-3 or TRBV12-4 to TRBJ2-5; TRBD2 might be the D (6 bases). This CDR3 spans 13 amino acids. V lost 5 bases and J 5 bases, leaving 12 bases between the germline ends. The CDR3 DNA reads as TGTGCCAGCAGTCGTCACGGGGGTGAGACCCAGTACTTC. It is translated as CASSRHGGETQYF.

The rearrangement joins TRBV25-1 to TRBJ1-3; a possible D gene is TRBD1 (6 bases). In germline, CDR1 is MGHDK, CDR2 SYGVNS. Trimming removed 5 bases at V and 0 bases at J, with 11 bases between. The CDR3 is 15 amino acids. DNA for the CDR3: TGTGCCAGCAGTCCGGGACAAGACTCTGGAAACACCATATATTTT. Protein product: CASSPGQDSGNTIYF.

This clonotype was found a few times. The chain combines TRBV7-2 with TRBJ2-7, with D unresolved. Germline CDR1 reads SGHTA; CDR2 reads FQGNSA. The length of the CDR3 is 14 residues. With 7 bases removed from V and 0 bases from J, the gap between germline ends came to 13 bases. CDR3 in amino acids: CASTSHWGSYEQYF. The CDR3, as DNA: TGTGCCAGCACCTCCCATTGGGGCTCCTACGAGCAGTACTTC.

The chain carries TRBV12-3 or TRBV12-4 and TRBJ1-5; tentatively, D is TRBD1 (5 bases). This CDR3 contains 15 residues. Trimming took 5 bases from V and 2 from J, leaving 13 bases between them. The CDR3 bases are TGTGCCAGCAGTCGTCAGGTGGGGGGCAATCAGCCCCAGCATTTT. Protein product: CASSRQVGGNQPQHF.

This clonotype was recorded once. The chain links TRBV29-1 to TRBJ2-3, with 10 bases aligning to TRBD2. The CDR3 has 15 amino acids. With 7 bases clipped from V and 0 bases from J, the junction kept 7 bases outside the gene matches. Germline lookup yields CDR1 SQVTM and CDR2 ANQGSEA. The CDR3 DNA is TGCAGCGCCCTTACTAGCGGGGCTAGCACAGATACGCAGTATTTT. As protein: CSALTSGASTDTQYF.

This clonotype was counted a few times. The V gene is TRBV28, the J gene TRBJ1-2; 7 positions agree with TRBD1. V shed 5 bases and J 1 base; nucleotides not matched to a gene: 4. This CDR3 contains 14 residues. CDR1 and CDR2 (germline): MDHEN, SYDVKM. CDR3 in amino acids: CASSPGQFNYGYTF. CDR3 in DNA: TGTGCCAGCAGTCCGGGACAGTTTAACTATGGCTACACCTTC.

J is TRBJ2-3 and V is TRBV24-1; possible D gene TRBD1, 5 bases. The V gene lost 6 bases and the J gene lost 2 bases, with 11 bases spanning the gap. The CDR3 extends over 14 amino acids. Germline CDR1 KGHDR, CDR2 SFDVKD. CDR3 nucleotides: TGTGCCACCAGTCCAGGGCATTCCACAGATACGCAGTATTTT. This encodes CATSPGHSTDTQYF.

This clonotype was seen only a few times. The chain has TRBV16 and TRBJ2-1; possible D gene TRBD1, 6 bases. V was clipped by 2 bases and J by 15 bases, with 14 bases between them. This CDR3 contains 12 residues. From germline, CDR1 is KGHSY and CDR2 FQNENV. CDR3 bases: TGTGCCAGCAGCCAAGTCAGGGGCATGGTGTTCTTC. As protein: CASSQVRGMVFF.

This clonotype was observed a few times. This rearrangement joins TRBV5-1 to TRBJ1-2; 7 positions agree with TRBD1. Germline loops: CDR1 SGHRS, CDR2 YFSETQ. With V trimmed by 4 bases and J by 3 bases, 6 bases remained unmatched. The CDR3 is made up of 14 amino acids. The CDR3 loop reads CASSPQGGYYGYTF. Here the CDR3 DNA reads TGCGCCAGCAGCCCTCAGGGGGGATACTATGGCTACACCTTC.

This clonotype was seen more than once but under ten times. The chain carries TRBV7-6 and TRBJ2-3; TRBD2 matches at 11 bases. The V and J ends lost 5 bases and 6 bases, in that order; junction bases with no gene match: 10. CDR1 is SGHVS and CDR2 is FNYEAQ in the germline V gene. This CDR3 spans 16 amino acids. The CDR3 loop is CASSPGTSGRGDTQYF. The CDR3 nucleotides read TGTGCCAGCAGCCCCGGGACTAGCGGCCGCGGGGATACGCAGTATTTT. Complete variable domain (other parts from reference TRBV7-6 and TRBJ2-3): GAGVSQSPRYKVTKRGQDVALRCDPISGHVSLYWYRQALGQGPEFLTYFNYEAQQDKSGLPNDRFSAERPEGSISTLTIQRTEQRDSAMYRCASSPGTSGRGDTQYFGPGTRLTVL.

This CDR3 reads CASSSGTLAGDEQYF. DNA of the CDR3: TGTGCCAGCAGCTCCGGCACCCTGGCGGGGGACGAGCAGTACTTC. The rearrangement uses TRBV5-8 and TRBJ2-7; 7 bases map to TRBD2. CDR3 length: 15 amino acids. V was pared by 3 bases and J by 5 bases, with 11 bases of the junction left unmatched. Germline V gene lookup returns CDR1 SGHTS and CDR2 YDEGEE.

This sequence joins TRBV10-3 and TRBJ2-1, with 9 bases that match TRBD1. The CDR3 has 13 residues. J was trimmed by 6 bases and V by 9 bases; bases with no gene match: 6. Germline lookup yields CDR1 ENHRY and CDR2 SYGVKD. The CDR3, as DNA: TGTGCCATACGACAGGGGGTATCCAATGAGCAGTTCTTC. The encoded protein is CAIRQGVSNEQFF.

J is TRBJ2-3 and V is TRBV10-3; D gene ambiguous. Trimming took off 7 bases at V and 1 base at J, with 6 bases between the two ends. Germline V gene data show CDR1 as ENHRY and CDR2 as SYGVKD. The CDR3 is 12 residues long. The CDR3 nucleotides read TGTGCCATCAACGGTGGCACAGATACGCAGTATTTT. It translates to CAINGGTDTQYF.